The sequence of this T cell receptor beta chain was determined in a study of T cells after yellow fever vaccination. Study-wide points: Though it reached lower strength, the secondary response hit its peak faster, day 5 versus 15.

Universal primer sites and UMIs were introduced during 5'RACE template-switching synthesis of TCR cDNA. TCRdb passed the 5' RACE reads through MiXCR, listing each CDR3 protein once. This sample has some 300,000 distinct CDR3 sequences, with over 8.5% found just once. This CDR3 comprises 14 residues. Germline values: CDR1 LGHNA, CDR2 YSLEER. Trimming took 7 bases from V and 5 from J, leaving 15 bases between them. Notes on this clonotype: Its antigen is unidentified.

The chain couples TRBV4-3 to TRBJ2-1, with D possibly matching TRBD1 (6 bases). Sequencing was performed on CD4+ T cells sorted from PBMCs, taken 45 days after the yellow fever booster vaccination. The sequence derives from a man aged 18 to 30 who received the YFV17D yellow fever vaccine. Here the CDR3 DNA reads TGCGCCAGCACCGACAGGTACGGTGACAATGAGCAGTTCTTC. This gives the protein CASTDRYGDNEQFF.